This TCR beta chain came from a study of blood T cells in healthy people across ages (dated by TCRdb to 2013 to 2016). Study-level background: In model experiments, template switching captured roughly one uniquely barcoded TCR beta cDNA molecule for every two T cells. To track age-related changes in TCR beta repertoire diversity, the study relied on deep sequencing normalized with unique cDNA molecular identifiers. The donors were divided into four age groups: young (average approximately 17 years), middle-aged (approximately 39), aged (approximately 62) and long-lived (82). To avoid experimental bias, donors of different ages were randomly spread across the sequencing lanes. For two donors (one aged 18 to 30 and one aged 80 or older), the study analyzed two additional independent replicas of 1 million unique cDNA reads from the same blood draw. The research as a whole found: Conclusive comparison of naive and antigen-experienced compartments was prevented by the profiling of bulk unsorted PBMCs. Because donor CMV infection status was unknown, age-related changes in expanded clonotypes were potentially confounded. Compared with the aged group, the long-lived group had more naive CD4+ T cells, fewer expanded clones and increased TCR diversity, a pattern suggesting age selection. Observed TCR beta diversity per million T cells fell roughly linearly with age, and a significant reduction was already apparent by age around 39. There was a strong correlation between observed TCR beta diversity and the percentage of naive T cells measured by flow cytometry. Estimates of total diversity based on one million sequenced T cells were considered lower bounds and underestimates.

This clonotype was seen more than once but under ten times. This clone's antigen is unknown. It has no much larger one-base neighbor in the sample; base qualities were not kept. The method was 5' RACE. TCRdb names Illumina HiSeq 2500 as the instrument used. The second PCR ran for roughly 7 to 12 cycles and used a J-beta primer mix along with a sample-barcoded 5' primer. A template-switch 5' adaptor carrying 12 random nucleotides introduced a unique molecular identifier onto each TCR beta cDNA molecule. At least 3 million CDR3-containing paired-end reads were obtained from each sample. First-strand cDNA synthesis was performed from all RNA using the Mint cDNA synthesis kit, with priming by a TRBC-specific oligonucleotide. Following uracil-DNA glycosylase treatment, a first 18-cycle PCR with universal primers M1SS and BC2_uni_R was performed on all cDNA. Under the source paper's analysis protocol: For normalization, 1 million high-quality reads, each with a distinct molecular identifier, were randomly selected from each sample. Instead of being binned into consensus sequences, reads with shared molecular identifiers were discarded. MiTCR, run with a Q25 quality threshold and the strictest error-elimination algorithm, handled CDR3 identification, clonotype clustering and error correction. A nonparametric unseen species model with Euler transformation was used to estimate a lower bound on total TCR beta diversity. The raw public data were reprocessed by TCRdb itself: fastp quality trimming at Q25, MiXCR clonotype calling, in-frame beta chains only. Each record represents a unique CDR3 protein, reported with the most common genes and DNA among its rows. TCRdb assigned the V and J calls; the authors' analysis was not used. This sample lists 1 million to 1.2 million distinct CDR3 sequences; roughly two fifths were detected once. 10% to 15% of the sample is in the top ten clones.

The V end loses 5 bases and the J end loses 16 bases, and a stretch of 14 bases separates them. The CDR3 numbers 11 residues from cysteine through phenylalanine. The only DNA kept is the CDR3, 33 bases in frame from the first base. The donors were some 39 Caucasian individuals from Russia, aged 6 to 90 years, who were systemically healthy. Roughly 10 milliliters of peripheral blood were drawn from each donor into EDTA-treated Vacutainer tubes. Ficoll-Paque density-gradient centrifugation was used to isolate PBMCs, with at least 7 million per sample. Trizol reagent was used to extract total RNA from the PBMCs, yielding at least 6 micrograms per sample. Naive CD45RAhigh/CD27high T cell percentages were measured by flow cytometry on a PBMC aliquot from every donor.

The sequenced material came from blood. The receptor was isolated from a man aged 18 to 30 in good health. The chain is encoded by TRBV12-3 or TRBV12-4 joined to TRBJ1-4; 5 matching bases give a weak D call of TRBD1. The DNA sequence reads TGTGCCAGCAGTCACACCGGGACCCCGTTTTTT. It encodes CASSHTGTPFF.